This paragraph covers one TCR beta chain sequence. The CDR3 is 13 residues long. CDR1 and CDR2 (germline): MDHEN, SYDVKM. V gave up 10 bases and J gave up 4 bases; unmatched junction bases: 8. These data belong to a study of blood T cell repertoires in COVID-19. Overall study context: Samples taken during acute and convalescent COVID-19 were collected in the United States, Italy and Spain. In each case, the material was cDNA or gDNA derived from T cells, B-cell-depleted T cells, or PBMCs.

Original data processing: Reference gene primer amplification yielded estimated nucleated cell counts. TCRdb's copy holds only in-frame clones and misses some; the assay was immunoSEQ multiplex PCR. V and J calls and clone size follow that table, whereas D and trimming were derived from the DNA. Here the sample spans about 26,000 clones, roughly 90% being singletons. Specimen: peripheral blood. This clonotype was obtained from a man in his 70s with acute or convalescent COVID-19. The J gene is TRBJ1-1, the V gene TRBV28; TRBD1 matches 8 bases. CDR3 DNA: TGTGCCACTACGGACAGGGCGAGCACTGAAGCTTTCTTT. This encodes CATTDRASTEAFF.